The 2 T cell receptor beta chains listed next were all sequenced from one sample in a study of T cell repertoires in cytomegalovirus infection. TCRdb recomputed calls from the reads with MiXCR, one row per CDR3 protein. This sample carries about 310,000 distinct CDR3 sequences, under 20% of them seen once, and the ten largest clones take around 12%. Material for sequencing was PBMCs. The receptors shown here come from a human donor in good health (CMV status not recorded). Some clones in this sample may be carry-over from other donors' samples.

In this sample, this clonotype turned up a few times. V usage is TRBV12-3 or TRBV12-4 and J usage is TRBJ2-2; D is perhaps TRBD1 (6 bases). This CDR3 comprises 16 residues. V dropped 5 bases and J dropped 2 bases, with 15 bases sitting between them. CDR3 sequence: CASSPPLGTNTGELFF. The CDR3 DNA follows: TGTGCCAGCAGTCCCCCTCTAGGGACAAACACCGGGGAGCTGTTTTTT.

The genes are TRBV19 and TRBJ2-5; no definite D call. Looked up from germline, CDR1 is LNHDA and CDR2 is SQIVND (reference sequence). The V and J ends lost 9 bases and 3 bases respectively, with 17 bases between them. The CDR3 length is 14 residues. The CDR3 coding sequence is TGTGCCAGCCATTCGCGGTGGGAAGAAGAGACCCAGTACTTC. This gives the protein CASHSRWEEETQYF. Combining the CDR3 with reference TRBV19 and TRBJ2-5 gives the whole variable domain DGGITQSPKYLFRKEGQNVTLSCEQNLNHDAMYWYRQDPGQGLRLIYYSQIVNDFQKGDIAEGYSVSREKKESFPLTVTSAQKNPTAFYLCASHSRWEEETQYFGPGTRLLVL.